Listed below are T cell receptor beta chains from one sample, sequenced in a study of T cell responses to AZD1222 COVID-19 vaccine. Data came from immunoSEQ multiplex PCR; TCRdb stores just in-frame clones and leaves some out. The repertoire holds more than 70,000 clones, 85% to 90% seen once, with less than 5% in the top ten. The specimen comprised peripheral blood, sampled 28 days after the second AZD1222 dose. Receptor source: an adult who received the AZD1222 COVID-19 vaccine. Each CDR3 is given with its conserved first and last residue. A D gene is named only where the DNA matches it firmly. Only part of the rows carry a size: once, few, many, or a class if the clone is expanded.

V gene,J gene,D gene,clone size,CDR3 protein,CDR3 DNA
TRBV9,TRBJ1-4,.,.,CASSVTGATNEKLFF,TGTGCCAGCAGCGTTACAGGTGCAACTAATGAAAAACTGTTTTTT
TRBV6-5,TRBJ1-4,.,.,CASSTQGLEGEKLFF,TGTGCCAGCAGTACACAGGGTTTAGAAGGTGAAAAACTGTTTTTT
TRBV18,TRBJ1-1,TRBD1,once,CASSPTGINTEAFF,TGTGCCAGCTCACCGACAGGGATCAACACTGAAGCTTTCTTT
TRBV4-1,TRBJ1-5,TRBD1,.,CASSGRQGHQPQHF,TGCGCCAGCAGTGGTAGACAGGGCCATCAGCCCCAGCATTTT
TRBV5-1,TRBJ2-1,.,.,CASRVQGGLNNEQFF,TGCGCCAGCAGAGTACAGGGGGGGTTAAACAATGAGCAGTTCTTC
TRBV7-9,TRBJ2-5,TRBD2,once,CASSLVASGVETQYF,TGTGCCAGCAGCTTAGTGGCCAGCGGGGTTGAGACCCAGTACTTC
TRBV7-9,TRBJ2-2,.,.,CASSLLVGELFF,TGTGCCAGCAGCTTATTGGTCGGGGAGCTGTTTTTT
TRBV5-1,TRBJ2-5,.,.,CASSLAIRSHQETQYF,TGCGCCAGCAGCTTGGCAATTCGGAGCCACCAAGAGACCCAGTACTTC
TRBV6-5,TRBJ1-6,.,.,CASSRGNFDSPLHF,TGTGCCAGCTCGAGGGGGAACTTCGATTCACCCCTCCACTTT
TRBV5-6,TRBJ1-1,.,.,CASSLYRLATEAFF,TGTGCCAGCAGCTTGTACCGGTTGGCCACTGAAGCTTTCTTT
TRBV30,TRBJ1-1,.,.,CAWSVQDAEAFF,TGTGCCTGGAGTGTCCAGGACGCTGAAGCTTTCTTT
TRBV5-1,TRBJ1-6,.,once,CASSLIGAHNSPLHF,TGCGCCAGCAGCTTAATTGGGGCCCATAATTCACCCCTCCACTTT
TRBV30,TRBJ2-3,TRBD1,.,CAWRTSSGTGVTDTQYF,TGTGCCTGGAGGACTAGTTCCGGGACAGGGGTCACAGATACGCAGTATTTT
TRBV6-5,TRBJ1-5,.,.,CASREGPSGNQPQHF,TGTGCCAGCAGGGAGGGGCCATCGGGCAATCAGCCCCAGCATTTT
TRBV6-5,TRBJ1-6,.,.,CASIGLLNSPLHF,TGTGCCAGCATAGGGCTTCTAAATTCACCCCTCCACTTT
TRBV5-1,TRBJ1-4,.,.,CASSREGLANEKLFF,TGCGCCAGCAGCAGAGAGGGTTTGGCTAATGAAAAACTGTTTTTT
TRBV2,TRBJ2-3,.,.,CASSERDTQYF,TGTGCCAGCAGTGAGAGGGATACGCAGTATTTT
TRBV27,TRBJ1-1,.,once,CASRRSRRNTEAFF,TGTGCCAGCAGGAGGTCCAGGAGGAACACTGAAGCTTTCTTT
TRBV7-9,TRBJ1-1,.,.,CASSLVQTNTEAFF,TGTGCCAGCAGCTTAGTACAGACTAACACTGAAGCTTTCTTT
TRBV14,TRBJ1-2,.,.,CASSQARGPTYGYTF,TGTGCCAGCAGCCAAGCACGGGGGCCGACCTATGGCTACACCTTC
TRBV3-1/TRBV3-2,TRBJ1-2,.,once,CASSPRSGGGYTF,TGTGCCAGCAGCCCCAGGTCGGGCGGAGGCTACACCTTC
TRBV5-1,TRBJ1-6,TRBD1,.,CASSRGQGDGYNSPLHF,TGCGCCAGCAGCCGGGGACAGGGGGATGGGTATAATTCACCCCTCCACTTT
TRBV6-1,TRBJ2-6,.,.,CASSAPPTGPGANVLTF,TGTGCCAGCAGTGCCCCACCCACAGGGCCCGGGGCCAACGTCCTGACTTTC
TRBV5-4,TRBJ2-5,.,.,CASSFQGRGETQYF,TGTGCCAGCAGCTTCCAGGGGCGGGGAGAGACCCAGTACTTC
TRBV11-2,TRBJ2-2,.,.,CASSTRRQANTGELFF,TGTGCCAGCAGCACCAGAAGACAGGCGAACACCGGGGAGCTGTTTTTT
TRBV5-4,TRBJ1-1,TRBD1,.,CASSQSGGFTEAFF,TGTGCCAGCAGCCAGTCAGGGGGCTTCACTGAAGCTTTCTTT
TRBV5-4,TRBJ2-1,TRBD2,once,CASSLRLAGANSYNEQFF,TGTGCCAGCAGCTTGAGACTAGCGGGAGCGAACTCCTACAATGAGCAGTTCTTC
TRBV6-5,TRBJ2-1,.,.,CASSTRNEQFF,TGTGCCAGCAGTACCCGAAATGAGCAGTTCTTC
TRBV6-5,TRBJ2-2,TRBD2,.,CASRPGLPNTGELFF,TGTGCCAGCAGGCCGGGACTACCGAACACCGGGGAGCTGTTTTTT
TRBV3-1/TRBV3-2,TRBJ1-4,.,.,CASSQGPGRAVEKLFF,TGTGCCAGCAGCCAAGGGCCCGGAAGGGCCGTTGAAAAACTGTTTTTT
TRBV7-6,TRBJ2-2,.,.,CASSFAGTGELFF,TGTGCCAGCAGCTTTGCGGGAACCGGGGAGCTGTTTTTT
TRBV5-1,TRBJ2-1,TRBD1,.,CASSAPQGASGSYNEQFF,TGCGCCAGCAGCGCACCACAGGGGGCGAGTGGGTCCTACAATGAGCAGTTCTTC
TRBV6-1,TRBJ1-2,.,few,CASSENGVYGYTF,TGTGCCAGCAGTGAAAACGGGGTCTATGGCTACACCTTC
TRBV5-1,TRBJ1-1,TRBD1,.,CASSQGTGITEAFF,TGCGCCAGCAGCCAGGGGACAGGGATTACTGAAGCTTTCTTT
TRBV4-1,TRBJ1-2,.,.,CASSVQGSYGYTF,TGCGCCAGCAGCGTGCAGGGGAGCTATGGCTACACCTTC
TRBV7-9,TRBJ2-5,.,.,CASSLGGQETQYF,TGTGCCAGCAGCTTAGGGGGCCAAGAGACCCAGTACTTC
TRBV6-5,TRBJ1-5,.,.,CASSYRASNQPQHF,TGTGCCAGCAGTTACAGGGCTAGCAATCAGCCCCAGCATTTT
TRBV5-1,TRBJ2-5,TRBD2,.,CASSPRASGGGETQYF,TGCGCCAGCAGCCCCCGGGCGAGCGGGGGAGGAGAGACCCAGTACTTC
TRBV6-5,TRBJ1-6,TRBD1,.,CASGQGVNSPLHF,TGTGCCAGCGGTCAGGGGGTTAATTCACCCCTCCACTTT
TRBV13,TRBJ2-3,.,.,CASSLLSGRTDTQYF,TGTGCCAGCAGTCTCCTAAGCGGACGCACAGATACGCAGTATTTT
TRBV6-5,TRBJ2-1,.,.,CASSLYNEQFF,TGTGCCAGCAGCCTTTACAATGAGCAGTTCTTC
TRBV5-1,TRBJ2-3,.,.,CASSLGTEDTQYF,TGCGCCAGCAGCTTAGGCACCGAAGATACGCAGTATTTT
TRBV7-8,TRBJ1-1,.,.,CASSRGLRNTEAFF,TGTGCCAGCAGCAGGGGACTGAGAAACACTGAAGCTTTCTTT
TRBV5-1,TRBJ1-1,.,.,CASNTQGGTEAFF,TGCGCCAGCAACACTCAGGGTGGAACTGAAGCTTTCTTT
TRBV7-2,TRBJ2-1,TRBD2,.,CASSLIPTSGYNEQFF,TGTGCCAGCAGCTTAATCCCGACTAGCGGTTACAATGAGCAGTTCTTC
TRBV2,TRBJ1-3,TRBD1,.,CASSEWGQSGNTIYF,TGTGCCAGCAGTGAATGGGGACAGTCTGGAAACACCATATATTTT
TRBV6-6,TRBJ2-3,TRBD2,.,CASSYPGTRGDTQYF,TGTGCCAGCAGCTACCCCGGGACTAGAGGGGATACGCAGTATTTT
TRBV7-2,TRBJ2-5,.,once,CASSLHRGETQYF,TGTGCCAGCAGCTTACACCGAGGGGAGACCCAGTACTTC
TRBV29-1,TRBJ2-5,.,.,CSHGHAQETQYF,TGCAGCCATGGACACGCGCAAGAGACCCAGTACTTC
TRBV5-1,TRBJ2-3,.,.,CASSPDSNTDTQYF,TGCGCCAGCAGCCCTGACAGCAACACAGATACGCAGTATTTT
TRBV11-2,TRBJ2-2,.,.,CASSSERTGELFF,TGTGCCAGCAGCTCGGAGCGCACCGGGGAGCTGTTTTTT
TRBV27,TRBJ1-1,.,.,CASSLSNLNTEAFF,TGTGCCAGCAGTTTATCAAATTTGAACACTGAAGCTTTCTTT
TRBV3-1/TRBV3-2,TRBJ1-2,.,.,CASSQGGSTDGYTF,TGTGCCAGCAGCCAAGGCGGATCCACCGATGGCTACACCTTC
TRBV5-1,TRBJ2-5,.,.,CASSLGRPQETQYF,TGCGCCAGCAGCTTAGGAAGACCCCAAGAGACCCAGTACTTC
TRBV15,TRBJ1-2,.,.,CATSRTMQGYGYTF,TGTGCCACCAGCAGGACGATGCAAGGCTATGGCTACACCTTC
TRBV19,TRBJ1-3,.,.,CASLLSGHLGNTIYF,TGTGCCAGTCTCCTATCGGGACACCTCGGAAACACCATATATTTT
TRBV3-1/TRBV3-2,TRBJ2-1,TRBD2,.,CASSQTPVRGDTYNEQFF,TGTGCCAGCAGCCAAACGCCGGTCCGGGGGGATACCTACAATGAGCAGTTCTTC
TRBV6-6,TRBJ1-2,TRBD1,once,CASSWMGQGYGYTF,TGTGCCAGCAGTTGGATGGGACAGGGCTATGGCTACACCTTC
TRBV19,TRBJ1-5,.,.,CASSGVGGSNQPQHF,TGTGCCAGTAGCGGGGTAGGAGGCAGCAATCAGCCCCAGCATTTT